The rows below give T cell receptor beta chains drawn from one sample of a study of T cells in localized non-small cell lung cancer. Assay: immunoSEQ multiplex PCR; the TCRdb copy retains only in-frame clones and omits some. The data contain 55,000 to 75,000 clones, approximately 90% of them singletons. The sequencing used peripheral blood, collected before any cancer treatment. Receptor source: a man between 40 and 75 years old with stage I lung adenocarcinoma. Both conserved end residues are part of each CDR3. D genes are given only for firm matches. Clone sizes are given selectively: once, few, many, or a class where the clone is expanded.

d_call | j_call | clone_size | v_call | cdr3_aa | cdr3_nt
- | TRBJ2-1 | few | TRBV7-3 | CASSLDSTINEQFF | TGTGCCAGCAGCTTAGATTCTACGATCAATGAGCAGTTCTTC
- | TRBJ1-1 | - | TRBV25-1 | CASSEWEGNTEAFF | TGTGCCAGCAGTGAATGGGAGGGGAACACTGAAGCTTTCTTT
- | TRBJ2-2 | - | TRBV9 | CASTQGMFANTGELFF | TGTGCCAGCACCCAGGGCATGTTCGCGAACACCGGGGAGCTGTTTTTT
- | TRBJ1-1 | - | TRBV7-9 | CASSLSRPEAFF | TGTGCCAGCAGCTTGTCTCGACCTGAAGCTTTCTTT
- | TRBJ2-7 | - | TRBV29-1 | CSVAGQGFTYEQYF | TGCAGCGTTGCGGGTCAGGGATTTACCTACGAGCAGTACTTC
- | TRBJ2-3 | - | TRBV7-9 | CASSKGDGSTDTQYF | TGTGCCAGCAGCAAAGGGGACGGGAGCACAGATACGCAGTATTTT
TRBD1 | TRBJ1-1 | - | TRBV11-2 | CASSLRTGAATEAFF | TGTGCCAGCAGCCTCCGGACAGGGGCGGCCACTGAAGCTTTCTTT
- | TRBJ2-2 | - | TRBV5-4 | CASSTAGTALAGELFF | TGTGCCAGCAGCACCGCCGGGACTGCACTCGCCGGGGAGCTGTTTTTT
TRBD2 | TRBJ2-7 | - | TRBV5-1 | CASSFSGNSYEQYF | TGCGCCAGCAGCTTCAGCGGGAATTCCTACGAGCAGTACTTC
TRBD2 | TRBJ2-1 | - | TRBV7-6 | CASSLGTSGSGNEQFF | TGTGCCAGCAGCTTAGGGACTAGCGGGAGTGGCAATGAGCAGTTCTTC
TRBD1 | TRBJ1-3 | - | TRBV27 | CASSRTTGGPGNTIYF | TGTGCCAGCAGCCGAACCACAGGGGGCCCTGGAAACACCATATATTTT
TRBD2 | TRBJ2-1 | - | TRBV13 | CASSTLSGPSGSSYNEQFF | TGTGCCAGCAGCACCTTGTCGGGCCCCAGCGGGAGTTCCTACAATGAGCAGTTCTTC
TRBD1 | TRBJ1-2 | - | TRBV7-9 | CASSYGTDRYGYTF | TGTGCCAGCAGCTACGGGACAGATCGTTATGGCTACACCTTC
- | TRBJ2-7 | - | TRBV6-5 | CASSYDRGLTYEQYF | TGTGCCAGCAGTTACGATCGGGGGTTAACCTACGAGCAGTACTTC
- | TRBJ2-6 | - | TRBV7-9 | CASSLGSGANVLTF | TGTGCCAGCAGCTTAGGGTCTGGGGCCAACGTCCTGACTTTC
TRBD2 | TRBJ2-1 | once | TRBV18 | CASSPRKGLAVGEQFF | TGTGCCAGCTCACCAAGAAAAGGACTAGCGGTCGGGGAGCAGTTCTTC
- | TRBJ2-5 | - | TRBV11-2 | CASSLVLFQETQYF | TGTGCCAGCAGCTTAGTGCTCTTCCAAGAGACCCAGTACTTC
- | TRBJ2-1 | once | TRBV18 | CASSPQRDNEQFF | TGTGCCAGCTCACCACAGAGGGACAATGAGCAGTTCTTC
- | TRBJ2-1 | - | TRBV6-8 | CASLWAEEYNEQFF | TGTGCCAGCCTTTGGGCAGAGGAATACAATGAGCAGTTCTTC
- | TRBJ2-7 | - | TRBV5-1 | CASSLESTYEQYF | TGCGCCAGCAGCTTGGAAAGTACCTACGAGCAGTACTTC
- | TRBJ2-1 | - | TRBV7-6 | CASSLELVDEQFF | TGTGCCAGCAGCTTAGAGCTGGTAGACGAGCAGTTCTTC
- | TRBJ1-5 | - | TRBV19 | CASSIGSAQPQHF | TGTGCCAGTAGTATAGGTTCGGCCCAGCCCCAGCATTTT
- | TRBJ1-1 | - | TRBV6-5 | CASSKTGTEAFF | TGTGCCAGCAGTAAGACCGGGACAGAAGCTTTCTTT
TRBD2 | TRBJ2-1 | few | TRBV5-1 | CASSFGAGGYYNEQFF | TGCGCCAGCAGCTTCGGTGCGGGGGGCTACTACAATGAGCAGTTCTTC
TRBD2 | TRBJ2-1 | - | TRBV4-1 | CASSQGTSGYNEQFF | TGCGCCAGCAGCCAAGGGACTAGCGGATACAATGAGCAGTTCTTC
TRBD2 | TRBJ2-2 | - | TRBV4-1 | CASSRGGLVGTGELFF | TGCGCCAGCAGCCGGGGAGGACTAGTGGGCACCGGGGAGCTGTTTTTT
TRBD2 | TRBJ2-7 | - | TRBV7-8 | CASSSLAGGYEQYF | TGTGCCAGCAGCTCTCTAGCGGGAGGTTACGAGCAGTACTTC
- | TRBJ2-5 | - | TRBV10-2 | CASSRGGETQYF | TGCGCCAGCAGCAGGGGGGGGGAGACCCAGTACTTC
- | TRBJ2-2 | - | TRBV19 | CASSIASPGELFF | TGTGCCAGTAGTATAGCTAGCCCCGGGGAGCTGTTTTTT
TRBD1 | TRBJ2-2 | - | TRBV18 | CASSRLTGTGGNTGELFF | TGTGCCAGCTCACGTCTCACCGGGACAGGGGGTAACACCGGGGAGCTGTTTTTT
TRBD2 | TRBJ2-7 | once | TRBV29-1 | CSVETSGSSYEQYF | TGCAGCGTTGAAACTAGCGGGAGCTCCTACGAGCAGTACTTC
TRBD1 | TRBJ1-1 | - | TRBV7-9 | CASSEQGGTEAFF | TGTGCCAGCAGCGAACAGGGGGGGACTGAAGCTTTCTTT